This TCR beta chain comes out of a study of OX40 agonist ivuxolimab in advanced cancers. As for the study in general: Ivuxolimab, which is an agonistic anti-OX40 (CD134) antibody, was administered to the patients. Study outcomes and limitations: CD4+ T cells averaged fewer expanded clones than CD8+ T cells.

To note about this clone: The antigen remains unidentified.

This table comes from immunoSEQ multiplex PCR, and its TCRdb copy is limited to in-frame clones, with some not included. The repertoire includes about 76,000 clones, roughly 85% of them detected once, and roughly 0.61% sits in the top ten. CDR1 is MNHEY and CDR2 is SVGAGI in the germline V gene. Trimming took off 6 bases at V and 0 bases at J, with 5 bases between the two ends. The length of the CDR3 is 13 residues. The J gene is TRBJ2-2, the V gene TRBV6-5, with unresolved D. The receptor was derived from an adult with an advanced solid tumor such as melanoma, head and neck, liver or kidney cancer. The sequences come from CD4+ or CD8+ T cells sorted from blood, collected in a trial of the OX40 agonist ivuxolimab. The CDR3 reads CASRATNTGELFF. The CDR3 DNA follows: TGTGCCAGCAGGGCGACGAACACCGGGGAGCTGTTTTTT.